This T cell receptor beta chain was retrieved from a study of cytomegalovirus exposure and HLA in healthy donors. About the research overall: There were 75 million to 95 million unique TCRs (from HLA-typed donors) in an early data release.

Findings and limits, study-wide: Several of the most significant clusters were apparently associated with common viral pathogens in a later analysis. In a later analysis, a missense DCLRE1C variant was linked to TCR beta V- and J-gene trimming. Analysis was performed later, and it showed HLA-associated TCR beta chains to be more clonally expanded than equally common others.

In the case of this clone: Its specificity is unknown.

Primers for the PCR totalled 60 Vbeta and 13 Jbeta. Here immunoSEQ multiplex PCR was the method, and the copy in TCRdb shows in-frame clones only, minus some. The table records 150,000 to 200,000 clones, 65% to 85% of them present only once. This CDR3 region has 13 residues. The germline V and J ends were trimmed by 0 bases and 5 bases, with 6 bases remaining between them. Per the germline V gene, CDR1 is SGHTS and CDR2 is YDEGEE. This chain links TRBV5-8 with TRBJ2-1, with D unresolved. The sequencing input was PBMCs. The TCR sequence derives from a girl aged 10 to 17 in good health and CMV-seropositive. The CDR3 loop is CASSLGGHNEQFF. CDR3 in DNA: TGTGCCAGCAGCTTGGGCGGCCACAATGAGCAGTTCTTC.